The clone carrying this TCR beta chain was observed a handful of times. The antigen remains unidentified. This record comes from a study of cytomegalovirus exposure and HLA in healthy donors. Study overall: Unique TCRs from HLA-typed donors, 75 million to 100 million of them, were held in an early data release. General study points: When analyzed later, the rates of TCR association showed variation by HLA locus, with DRB1 the most and HLA-C the fewest. TCR beta V- and J-gene trimming was later associated with a missense DCLRE1C variant. Productive rates of about 87% or about 30% were seen for most TCR beta V segments in an earlier analysis.

The germline gives CDR1 MNHEY, CDR2 SVGAGI. CDR3 size: 15 residues. The V gene end was trimmed by 11 bases and the J gene end by 0 bases; junction bases not matched to a gene: 12. Primers: 60 Vbeta forward and 13 Jbeta reverse. TCRdb's table, derived via immunoSEQ multiplex PCR, lists solely in-frame clones and lacks some. The table has tens of thousands of clones, 83% seen once. Sequencing was carried out using PBMCs. The TCR was taken from a man aged 25-45 years in good health and CMV-seronegative. J is TRBJ1-1 and V is TRBV6-5, with TRBD1 matching 7 bases. Here the CDR3 reads CAAGQGGVMNTEAFF. The CDR3 coding sequence is TGTGCCGCGGGTCAAGGGGGCGTTATGAACACTGAAGCTTTCTTT.